This T cell receptor beta chain was observed in a study of shared clonotypes between healthy human individuals. In its sample, this clone was seen many times. Germline CDR1 reads SEHNR; CDR2 reads FQNEAQ (reference sequence). The CDR3 length is 15 residues. The V segment lost 4 bases and the J segment 1 base; nucleotides outside the gene matches: 4. The table came from immunoSEQ multiplex PCR; TCRdb's copy has only in-frame clones and leaves some out. The sample carries about 460,000 clones, 70% to 80% recorded once. The sequence came from a woman in her thirties or forties in good health. Some clones in this sample may be carry-over from other donors' samples. The chain links TRBV7-9 to TRBJ2-3; 8 nucleotides line up with TRBD2. Material: PBMCs. The CDR3 loop is CASSSPGLGTDTQYF. The CDR3 DNA follows: TGTGCCAGCAGCTCGCCGGGACTAGGCACAGATACGCAGTATTTT.